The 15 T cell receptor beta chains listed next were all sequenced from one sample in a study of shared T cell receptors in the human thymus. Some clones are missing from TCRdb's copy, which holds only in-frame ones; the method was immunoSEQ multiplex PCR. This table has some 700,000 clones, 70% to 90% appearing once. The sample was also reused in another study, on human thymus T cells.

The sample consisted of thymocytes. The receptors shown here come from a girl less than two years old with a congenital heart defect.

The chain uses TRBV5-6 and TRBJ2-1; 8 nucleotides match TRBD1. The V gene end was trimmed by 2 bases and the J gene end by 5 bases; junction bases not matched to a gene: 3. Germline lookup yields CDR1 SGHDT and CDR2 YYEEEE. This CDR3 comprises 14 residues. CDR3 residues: CASSLQGGHNEQFF. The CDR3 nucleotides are TGTGCCAGCAGCTTACAGGGGGGACACAATGAGCAGTTCTTC.

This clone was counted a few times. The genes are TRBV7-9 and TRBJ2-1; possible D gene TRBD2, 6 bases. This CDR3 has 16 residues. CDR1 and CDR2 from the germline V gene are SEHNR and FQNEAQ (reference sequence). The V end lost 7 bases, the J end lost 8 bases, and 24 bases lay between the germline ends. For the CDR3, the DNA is TGTGCCAGCACCCTAACAAGAACGGGGGTAGGGGATGAGCAGTTCTTC. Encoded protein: CASTLTRTGVGDEQFF.

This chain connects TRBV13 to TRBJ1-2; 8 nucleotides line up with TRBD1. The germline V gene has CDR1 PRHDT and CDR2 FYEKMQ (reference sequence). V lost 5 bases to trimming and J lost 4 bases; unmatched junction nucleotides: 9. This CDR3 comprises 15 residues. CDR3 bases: TGTGCCAGCAGCCCCGGCGGGACAGGACCCTATGGCTACACCTTC. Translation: CASSPGGTGPYGYTF.

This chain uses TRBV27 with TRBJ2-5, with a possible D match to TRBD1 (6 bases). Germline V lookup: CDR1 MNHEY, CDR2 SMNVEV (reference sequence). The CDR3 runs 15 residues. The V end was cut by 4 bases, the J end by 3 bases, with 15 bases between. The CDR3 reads CASSSTPQGKETQYF. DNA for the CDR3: TGTGCCAGCAGTTCAACCCCACAGGGAAAAGAGACCCAGTACTTC.

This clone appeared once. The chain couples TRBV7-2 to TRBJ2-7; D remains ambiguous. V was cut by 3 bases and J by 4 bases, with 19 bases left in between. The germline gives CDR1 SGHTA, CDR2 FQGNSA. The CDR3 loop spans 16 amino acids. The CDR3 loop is CASSLVGRPGYYEQYF. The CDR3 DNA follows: TGTGCCAGCAGCTTGGTGGGCAGGCCAGGTTATTACGAGCAGTACTTC.

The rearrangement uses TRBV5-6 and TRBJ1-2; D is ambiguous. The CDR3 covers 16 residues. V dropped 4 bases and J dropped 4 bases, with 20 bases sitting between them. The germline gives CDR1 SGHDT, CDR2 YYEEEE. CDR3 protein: CASSPSNLRIRYGYTF. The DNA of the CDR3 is TGTGCCAGCAGCCCCTCAAATCTTAGAATCCGCTATGGCTACACCTTC. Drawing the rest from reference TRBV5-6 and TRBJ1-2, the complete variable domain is DAGVTQSPTHLIKTRGQQVTLRCSPKSGHDTVSWYQQALGQGPQFIFQYYEEEERQRGNFPDRFSGHQFPNYSSELNVNALLLGDSALYLCASSPSNLRIRYGYTFGSGTRLTVV.

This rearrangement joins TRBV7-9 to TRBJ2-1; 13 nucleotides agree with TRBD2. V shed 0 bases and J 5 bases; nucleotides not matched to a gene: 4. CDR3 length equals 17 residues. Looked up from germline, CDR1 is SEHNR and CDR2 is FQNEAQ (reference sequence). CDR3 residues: CASSLAAGLAGNNEQFF. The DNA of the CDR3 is TGTGCCAGCAGCTTAGCTGCGGGACTAGCGGGGAACAATGAGCAGTTCTTC. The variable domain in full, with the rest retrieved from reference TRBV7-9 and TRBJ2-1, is DTGVSQNPRHKITKRGQNVTFRCDPISEHNRLYWYRQTLGQGPEFLTYFQNEAQLEKSRLLSDRFSAERPKGSFSTLEIQRTEQGDSAMYLCASSLAAGLAGNNEQFFGPGTRLTVL.

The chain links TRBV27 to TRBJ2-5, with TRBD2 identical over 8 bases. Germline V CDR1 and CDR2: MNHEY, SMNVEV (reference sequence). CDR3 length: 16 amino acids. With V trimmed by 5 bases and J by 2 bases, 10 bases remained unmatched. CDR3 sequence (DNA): TGTGCCAGCAGTCACTTTGCGGGGGGACCTCAAGAGACCCAGTACTTC. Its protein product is CASSHFAGGPQETQYF.

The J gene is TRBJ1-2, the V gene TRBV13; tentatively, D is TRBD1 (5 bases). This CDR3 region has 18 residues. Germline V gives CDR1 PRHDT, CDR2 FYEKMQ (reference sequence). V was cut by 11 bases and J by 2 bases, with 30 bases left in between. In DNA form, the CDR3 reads TGTGCCCCCCGCCGGACCAGGGAATCACGTTGGGCAAACTATGGCTACACCTTC. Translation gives CAPRRTRESRWANYGYTF.

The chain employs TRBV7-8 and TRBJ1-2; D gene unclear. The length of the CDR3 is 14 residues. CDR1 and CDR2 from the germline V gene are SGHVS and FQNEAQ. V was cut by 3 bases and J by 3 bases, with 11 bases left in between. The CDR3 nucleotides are TGTGCCAGCAGCTTTAATGTGCTACACTATGGCTACACCTTC. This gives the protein CASSFNVLHYGYTF. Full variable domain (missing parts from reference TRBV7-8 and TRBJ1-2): GAGVSQSPRYKVAKRGQDVALRCDPISGHVSLFWYQQALGQGPEFLTYFQNEAQLDKSGLPSDRFFAERPEGSVSTLKIQRTQQEDSAVYLCASSFNVLHYGYTFGSGTRLTVV.

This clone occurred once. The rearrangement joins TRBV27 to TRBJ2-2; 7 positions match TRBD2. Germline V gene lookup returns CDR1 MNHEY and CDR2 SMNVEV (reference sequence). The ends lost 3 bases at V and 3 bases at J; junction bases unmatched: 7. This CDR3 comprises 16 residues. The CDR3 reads CASSFSGSGHTGELFF. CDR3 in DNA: TGTGCCAGCAGTTTTTCGGGTAGCGGGCACACCGGGGAGCTGTTTTTT.

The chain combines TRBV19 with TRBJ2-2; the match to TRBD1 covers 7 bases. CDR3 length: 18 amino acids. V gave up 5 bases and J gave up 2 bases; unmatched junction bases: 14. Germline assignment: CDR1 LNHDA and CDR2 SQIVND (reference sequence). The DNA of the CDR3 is TGTGCCAGTAGTTTTCATATCGAGTACAGGGGTAACACCGGGGAGCTGTTTTTT. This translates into CASSFHIEYRGNTGELFF.

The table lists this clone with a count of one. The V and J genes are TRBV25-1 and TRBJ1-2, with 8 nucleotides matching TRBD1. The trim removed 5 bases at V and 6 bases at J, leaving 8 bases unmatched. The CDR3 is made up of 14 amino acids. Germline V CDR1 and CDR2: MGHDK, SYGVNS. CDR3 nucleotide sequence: TGTGCCAGCAGTATCAGGACAGGGTTTGATGGCTACACCTTC. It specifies CASSIRTGFDGYTF.

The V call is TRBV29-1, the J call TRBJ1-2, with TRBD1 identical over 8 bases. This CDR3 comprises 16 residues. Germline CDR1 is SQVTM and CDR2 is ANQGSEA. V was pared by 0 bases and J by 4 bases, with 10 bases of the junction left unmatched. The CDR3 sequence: CSVEERGQGSSYGYTF. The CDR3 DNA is TGCAGCGTTGAAGAACGCGGACAGGGATCCTCCTATGGCTACACCTTC.

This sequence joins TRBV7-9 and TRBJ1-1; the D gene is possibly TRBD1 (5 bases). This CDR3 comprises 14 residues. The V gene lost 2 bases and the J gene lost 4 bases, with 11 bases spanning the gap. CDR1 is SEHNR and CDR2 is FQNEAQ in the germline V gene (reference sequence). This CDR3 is CASSLRGRSTEAFF. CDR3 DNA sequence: TGTGCCAGCAGCTTAAGGGGCCGCAGCACTGAAGCTTTCTTT.